The clone carrying this T cell receptor beta chain was found many times. What it recognizes is unknown. This record belongs to a study of metastatic and nonmetastatic thyroid tumors. Across the whole study: It was across blood and tumor or nodule tissue from malignant and benign thyroid patients that repertoires were compared. Whole-study results and caveats: When malignant thyroid tumors were compared with benign nodules, TCR beta diversity was reportedly significantly higher in the malignant tumors. This held in both blood and tumor samples.

This CDR3 contains 15 residues. The germline V gene has CDR1 SGHVS and CDR2 FQNEAQ. V shed 5 bases and J 4 bases; nucleotides not matched to a gene: 5. No patient received treatment before thyroid surgery. Authors' data handling: The study built a papillary thyroid cancer distant-metastasis classifier from CDR3 differences across clinicopathological groups. TCRdb re-clonotyped the PCR reads via MiXCR. V and J calls and clone size were set by TCRdb, not the authors. Of about 38,000 clones detected, 25% to 30% appear once; the ten largest clones hold roughly a tenth. This chain uses TRBV7-8 with TRBJ1-3; TRBD1 matches at 10 bases. The receptor comes from a female donor with papillary thyroid cancer or a benign thyroid nodule (not recorded which). Some clones in this sample may be carry-over from other donors' samples. Sequencing was performed on blood. The CDR3 region is CASSGRDRGGNTIYF. CDR3 sequence (DNA): TGTGCCAGCAGCGGCCGGGACAGGGGCGGAAACACCATATATTTT.